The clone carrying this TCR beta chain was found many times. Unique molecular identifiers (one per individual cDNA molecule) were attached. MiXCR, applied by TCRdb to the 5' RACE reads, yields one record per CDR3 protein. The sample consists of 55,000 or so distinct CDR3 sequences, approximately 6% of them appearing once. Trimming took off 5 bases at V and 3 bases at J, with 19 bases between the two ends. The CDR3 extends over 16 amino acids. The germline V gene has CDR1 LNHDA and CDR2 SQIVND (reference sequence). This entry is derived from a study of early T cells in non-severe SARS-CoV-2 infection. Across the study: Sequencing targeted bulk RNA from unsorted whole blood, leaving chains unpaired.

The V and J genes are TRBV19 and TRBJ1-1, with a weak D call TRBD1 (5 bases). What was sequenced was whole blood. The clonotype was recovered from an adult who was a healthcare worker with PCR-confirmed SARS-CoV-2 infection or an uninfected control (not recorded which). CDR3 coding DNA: TGTGCCAGTAGTCCTCCACGCAGGGAGAGGGACACTGAAGCTTTCTTT. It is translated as CASSPPRRERDTEAFF.